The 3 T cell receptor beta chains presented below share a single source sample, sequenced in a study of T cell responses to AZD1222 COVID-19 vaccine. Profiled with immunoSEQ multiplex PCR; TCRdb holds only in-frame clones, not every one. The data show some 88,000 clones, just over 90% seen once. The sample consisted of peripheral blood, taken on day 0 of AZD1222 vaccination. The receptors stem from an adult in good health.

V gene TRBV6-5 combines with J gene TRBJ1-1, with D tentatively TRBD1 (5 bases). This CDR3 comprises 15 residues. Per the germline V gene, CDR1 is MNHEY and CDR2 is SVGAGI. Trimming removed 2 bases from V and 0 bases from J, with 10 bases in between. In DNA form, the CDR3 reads TGTGCCAGCAGTTACAGACAGACTTTGAACACTGAAGCTTTCTTT. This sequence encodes CASSYRQTLNTEAFF.

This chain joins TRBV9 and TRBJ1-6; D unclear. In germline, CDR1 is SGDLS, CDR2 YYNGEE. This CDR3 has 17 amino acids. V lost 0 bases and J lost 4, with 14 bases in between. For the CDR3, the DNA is TGTGCCAGCAGCGTAGGTCCCCGAAGGTCTTATAATTCACCCCTCCACTTT. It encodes CASSVGPRRSYNSPLHF.

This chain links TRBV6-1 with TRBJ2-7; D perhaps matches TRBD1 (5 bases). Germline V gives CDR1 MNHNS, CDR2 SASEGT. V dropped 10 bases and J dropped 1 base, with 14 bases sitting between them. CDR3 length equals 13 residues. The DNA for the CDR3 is TGTGCCACGCTACAGGAGTCTTCCTACGAGCAGTACTTC. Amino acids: CATLQESSYEQYF.